This T cell receptor (beta chain) originates from a study of blood T cell repertoires in COVID-19. Study as a whole: Sites across the United States, Italy and Spain contributed samples from acute and convalescent COVID-19.

Assay: immunoSEQ multiplex PCR; the TCRdb copy retains only in-frame clones and omits some. The sample contains roughly 86,000 clones, 70% to 85% of which appear only once. This clone has a handful of counts. Seattle patient enrollment occurred during active infection, with longitudinal follow-up thereafter. Germline V gene lookup returns CDR1 SNHLY and CDR2 FYNNEI. The CDR3 length is 11 residues. Trimming shortened V by 5 bases and J by 10 bases, and 9 bases separated the two germline ends. The genes are TRBV2 and TRBJ2-1; D unclear. The receptor was isolated from a woman older than 75 with COVID-19, enrolled during active disease. The sequenced sample was peripheral blood. DNA for the CDR3: TGTGCCAGCAGTTTGACATACGAGCAGTTCTTC. Translated: CASSLTYEQFF.